The text below deals with one T cell receptor beta chain. No antigen is known for it. Per-nucleotide qualities are absent, and no much larger clonotype sits a single base away. Collaborating institutions collected whole blood in K2EDTA tubes following their own protocols. Collaborator samples were shipped for TCRbeta analysis as frozen whole blood, isolated PBMCs, or DNA extracted from either sample type. This sample stems from a study of blood T cell repertoires in COVID-19 (dated by TCRdb to the early 2020s). Study-wide context: The collaborator samples originated in the United States, Italy and Spain and spanned the acute and convalescent phases of COVID-19. The material from the prospective study consisted of cDNA or gDNA derived from T cells, B-cell-depleted T cells, or PBMCs. Subjects who had been exposed to COVID-19, were actively infected with it, or had recovered from it provided the deeply sampled blood TCRbeta repertoires that made up the dataset. The repertoires were made available in a free public database intended to serve as a resource for research on the immune response to SARS-CoV-2. The samples were drawn from the first 160 participants of the ongoing ImmuneRACE study and from over a thousand subjects provided by 6 global collaborators. The sample metadata nearly always contained a de-identified subject ID, COVID-19 status, age in years and sex. Where available, HLA class I and class II types were taken from metadata supplied by the sample provider and were not determined by assay-based typing. Overall study results and their limits: The amount of clinical and demographic metadata varied by source and participant and was provided uncurated.

TCRbeta CDR3 regions were amplified from genomic DNA by means of the immunoSEQ Assay, a bias-controlled multiplex PCR. The authors' analysis ran thus. The number of nucleated cells in each sample was estimated by amplification of reference gene primers within the assay. Sequence reads were collapsed and filtered to measure the absolute abundance of every unique TCRbeta CDR3 rearrangement. For each sample, productive Simpson clonality was calculated as the square root of Simpson's diversity index over productive rearrangements. TCRdb provides this immuneACCESS table in a form limited to in-frame rearrangements. Some clones are lacking; in checked studies, under half of them reflect an unresolved V gene, and why the rest are absent is not known. That table furnishes V, J and clone size, whereas the DNA furnished D and trimming. Present in this sample are some 120,000 clones, about 84% of which were seen just once. Of the sample, about 3.9% falls within the top ten clones.

The CDR3 starts with the cysteine, ends with the phenylalanine, and has 15 residues. The only DNA kept is the CDR3, 45 bases in frame from the first base. Via the germline V gene (reference sequence), CDR1 is MNHEY and CDR2 SMNVEV. V is trimmed back by 5 bases and J by 0 bases, and the junction contains 5 bases that no gene match accounts for. The receptor was isolated from a man aged 60 to 75 with acute or convalescent COVID-19. The sequence links TRBV27 to TRBJ2-7, with 9 central nucleotides matching TRBD1. The sample taken for sequencing was peripheral blood. The DNA sequence is TGTGCCAGCAGTAACCCGGGACAGGGCTCCTACGAGCAGTACTTC. Protein translation: CASSNPGQGSYEQYF.